The sequence of this TCR beta chain was determined in a study of cytomegalovirus exposure and HLA in healthy donors. Whole-study results and caveats: A previous analysis found most TCR beta V segments productive roughly 90% or roughly 30% of the time.

PCR used 60 Vbeta primers and 13 Jbeta primers. The data were produced by immunoSEQ multiplex PCR, yet TCRdb's version contains in-frame clones alone and is incomplete. The table has approximately 170,000 clones, over 70% seen once. In its sample, this clone was seen once. Its specificity is not known. V lost 4 bases, J lost 4 bases, and 7 bases stayed unmatched. Germline V lookup: CDR1 SGHAT, CDR2 FQNNGV. The CDR3 runs to 15 residues. The clonotype was recovered from a woman younger than 35 in good health and CMV-seronegative. The chain couples TRBV11-2 to TRBJ2-7; TRBD2 aligns across 10 bases. Sequencing was carried out using PBMCs. The CDR3 reads CASSSFLAGAYEQYF. The DNA for the CDR3 is TGTGCCAGCAGCTCGTTCCTAGCGGGAGCTTACGAGCAGTACTTC. Filled out from reference TRBV11-2 and TRBJ2-7, the complete variable domain reads EAGVAQSPRYKIIEKRQSVAFWCNPISGHATLYWYQQILGQGPKLLIQFQNNGVVDDSQLPKDRFSAERLKGVDSTLKIQPAKLEDSAVYLCASSSFLAGAYEQYFGPGTRLTVT.